One T cell receptor beta chain is described in this entry. Its antigen is still unknown. TCRdb's table, derived via immunoSEQ multiplex PCR, lists solely in-frame clones and lacks some. The sample carries about 31,000 clones, around 73% recorded once. Trimming took 6 bases from V and 6 from J; bases not matched to a gene: 4. This CDR3 spans 12 amino acids. CDR1 and CDR2 (germline): MNHEY, SVGAGI. This sample was taken from a study of radiotherapy plus CTLA-4 blockade in lung cancer. The study, taken as a whole, reports: Expansion in blood of tumor-derived TCR clones was seen after radiotherapy plus ipilimumab.

The material sequenced was peripheral blood, taken from a patient treated with radiotherapy plus ipilimumab. This TCR came from a human donor with non-small cell lung cancer who had stable disease on radiotherapy plus ipilimumab. The chain is built from TRBV6-5 and TRBJ1-1; 7 bases match TRBD1. The CDR3 coding sequence is TGTGCCAGCAGAAACGGACAGGCTGAAGCTTTCTTT. Protein product: CASRNGQAEAFF.